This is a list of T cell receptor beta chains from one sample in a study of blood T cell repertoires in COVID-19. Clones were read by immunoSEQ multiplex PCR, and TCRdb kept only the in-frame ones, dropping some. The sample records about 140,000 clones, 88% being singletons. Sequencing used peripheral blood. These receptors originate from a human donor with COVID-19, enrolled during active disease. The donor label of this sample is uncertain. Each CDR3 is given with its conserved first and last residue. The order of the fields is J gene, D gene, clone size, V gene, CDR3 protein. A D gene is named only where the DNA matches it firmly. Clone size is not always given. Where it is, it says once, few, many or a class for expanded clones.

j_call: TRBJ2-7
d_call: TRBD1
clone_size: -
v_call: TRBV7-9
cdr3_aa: CASSLAGGGYEQYF

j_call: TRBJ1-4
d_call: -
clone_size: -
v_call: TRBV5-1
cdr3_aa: CASSPALIATNEKLFF

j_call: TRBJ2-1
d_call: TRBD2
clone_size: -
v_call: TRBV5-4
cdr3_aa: CASSLVAGVYNEQFF

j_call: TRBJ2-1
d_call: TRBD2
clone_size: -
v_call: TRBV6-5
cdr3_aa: CASSPTSGGWNEQFF

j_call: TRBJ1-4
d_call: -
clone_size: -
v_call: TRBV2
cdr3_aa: CASRAGLGRGKLFF

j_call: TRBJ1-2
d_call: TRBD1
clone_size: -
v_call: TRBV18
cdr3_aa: CASSPGQAYYGYTF

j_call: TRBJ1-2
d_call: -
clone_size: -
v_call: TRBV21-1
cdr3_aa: CASNRDRGPTPCGYTF

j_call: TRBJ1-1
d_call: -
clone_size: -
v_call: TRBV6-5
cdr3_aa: CASRETNTEAFF

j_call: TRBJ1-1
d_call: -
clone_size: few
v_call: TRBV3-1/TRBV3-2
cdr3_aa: CASTKRGGGRYTEAFF

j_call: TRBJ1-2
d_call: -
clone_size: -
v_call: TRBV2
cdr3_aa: CASRTVYYGYTF

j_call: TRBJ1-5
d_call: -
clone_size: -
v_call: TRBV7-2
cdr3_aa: CASRLAGQVNQPQHF

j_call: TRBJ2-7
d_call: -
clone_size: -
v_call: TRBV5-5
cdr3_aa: CASSLGLAEQYF

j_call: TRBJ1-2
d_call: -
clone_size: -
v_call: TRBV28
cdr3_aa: CASISDYGYTF

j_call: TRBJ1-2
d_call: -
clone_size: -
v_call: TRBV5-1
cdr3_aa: CASSLAGHDYGYTF

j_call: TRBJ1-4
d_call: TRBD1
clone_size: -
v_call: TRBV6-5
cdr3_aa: CASSYSGDRAGEKLFF

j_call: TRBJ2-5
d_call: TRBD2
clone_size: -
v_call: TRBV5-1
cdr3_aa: CASSLMLAGHQETQYF

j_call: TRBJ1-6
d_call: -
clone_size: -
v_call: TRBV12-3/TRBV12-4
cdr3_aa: CASSMTGNSPLHF